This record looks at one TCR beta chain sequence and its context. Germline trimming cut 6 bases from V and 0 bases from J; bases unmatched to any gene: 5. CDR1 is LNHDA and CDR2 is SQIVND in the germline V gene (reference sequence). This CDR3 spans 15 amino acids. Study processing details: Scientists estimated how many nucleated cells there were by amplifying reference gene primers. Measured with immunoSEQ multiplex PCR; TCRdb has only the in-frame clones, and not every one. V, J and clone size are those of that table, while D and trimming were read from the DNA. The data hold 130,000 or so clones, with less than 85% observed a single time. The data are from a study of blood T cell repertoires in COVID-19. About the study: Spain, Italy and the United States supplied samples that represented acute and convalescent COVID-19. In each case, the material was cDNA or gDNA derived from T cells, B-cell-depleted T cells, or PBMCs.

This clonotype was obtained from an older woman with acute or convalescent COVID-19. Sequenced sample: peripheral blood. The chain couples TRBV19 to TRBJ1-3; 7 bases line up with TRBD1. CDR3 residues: CASRDRPNSGNTIYF. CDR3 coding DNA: TGTGCCAGTAGGGACAGGCCAAACTCTGGAAACACCATATATTTT.